A single TCR beta chain is shown here with its context. The source of the sample is a study of control samples from healthy donors and cancer patients. This table comes from immunoSEQ multiplex PCR, and its TCRdb copy is limited to in-frame clones, with some not included. The sample shows around 140,000 clones, about 90% of them seen only once. V shed 3 bases and J shed 5 bases, with 13 bases lying between them. The CDR3 covers 13 residues. From germline, CDR1 is DFQATT and CDR2 SNEGSKA (reference sequence). The specimen sequenced was blood. This receptor was identified in a man between 18 and 29 years old in good health. J is TRBJ2-5 and V is TRBV20-1; unclear D gene. In nucleotides, the CDR3 is TGCAGTGCTAGTCACCCCTATGCGGAGACCCAGTACTTC. This codes for CSASHPYAETQYF.